This T cell receptor beta chain appears in the sequencing data of a study of B cell selection in AIRE deficiency. The regulatory T cell sort gate was CD4+CD25hiCD127low/negative. Repertoires were generated with immunoSEQ multiplex PCR, while TCRdb's copy carries only in-frame clones and drops some. The table lists 4,000 to 6,500 clones, around 87% of them singletons, with about 3% in the top ten. The J segment lost 0 bases and the V segment lost 1 base, leaving 3 bases of the junction unmatched. CDR3 length equals 15 residues. Germline loops: CDR1 SGHNT, CDR2 YENEEA. Source material: Tregs sorted from PBMCs. The chain couples TRBV11-3 to TRBJ2-7; TRBD2 aligns across 7 bases. The sequence was obtained from a human donor with AIRE deficiency. CDR3 sequence: CASSLGGGSSYEQYF. The CDR3 nucleotides read TGTGCCAGCAGCTTAGGGGGAGGGTCCTCCTACGAGCAGTACTTC.